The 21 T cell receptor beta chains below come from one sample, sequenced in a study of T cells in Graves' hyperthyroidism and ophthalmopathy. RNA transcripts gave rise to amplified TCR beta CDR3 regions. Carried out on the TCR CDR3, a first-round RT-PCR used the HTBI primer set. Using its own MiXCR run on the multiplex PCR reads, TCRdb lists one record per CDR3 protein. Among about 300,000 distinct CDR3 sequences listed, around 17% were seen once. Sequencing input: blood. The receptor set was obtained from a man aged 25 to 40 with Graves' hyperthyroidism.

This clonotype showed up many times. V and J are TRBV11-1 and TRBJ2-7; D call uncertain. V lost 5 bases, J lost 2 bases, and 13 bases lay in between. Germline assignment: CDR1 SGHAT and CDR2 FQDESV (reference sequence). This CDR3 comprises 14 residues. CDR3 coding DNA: TGTGCCAGCAGCCCAATGGTCGGAGCCTACGAGCAGTACTTC. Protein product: CASSPMVGAYEQYF. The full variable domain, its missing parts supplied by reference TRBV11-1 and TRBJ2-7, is EAEVAQSPRYKITEKSQAVAFWCDPISGHATLYWYRQILGQGPELLVQFQDESVVDDSQLPKDRFSAERLKGVDSTLKIQPAELGDSAMYLCASSPMVGAYEQYFGPGTRLTVT.

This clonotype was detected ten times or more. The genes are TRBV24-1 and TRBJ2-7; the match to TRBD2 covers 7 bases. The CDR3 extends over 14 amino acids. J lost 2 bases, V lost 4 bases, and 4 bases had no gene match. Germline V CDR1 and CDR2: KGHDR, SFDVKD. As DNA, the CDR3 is TGTGCCACCAGTGACTCCGGGGGGACCTACGAGCAGTACTTC. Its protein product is CATSDSGGTYEQYF.

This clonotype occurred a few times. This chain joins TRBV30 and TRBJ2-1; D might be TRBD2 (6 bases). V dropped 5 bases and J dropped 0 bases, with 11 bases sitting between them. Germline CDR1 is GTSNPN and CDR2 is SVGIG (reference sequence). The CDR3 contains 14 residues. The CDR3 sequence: CAWQGGVSYNEQFF. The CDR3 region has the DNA TGTGCCTGGCAAGGAGGGGTCTCCTACAATGAGCAGTTCTTC. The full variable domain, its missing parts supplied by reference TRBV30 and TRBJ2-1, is SQTIHQWPATLVQPVGSPLSLECTVEGTSNPNLYWYRQAAGRGLQLLFYSVGIGQISSEVPQNLSASRPQDRQFILSSKKLLLSDSGFYLCAWQGGVSYNEQFFGPGTRLTVL.

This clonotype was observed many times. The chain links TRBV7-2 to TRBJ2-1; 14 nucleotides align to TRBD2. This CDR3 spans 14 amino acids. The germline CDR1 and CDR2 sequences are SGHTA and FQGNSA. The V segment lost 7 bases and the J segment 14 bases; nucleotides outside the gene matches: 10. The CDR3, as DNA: TGTGCCAGCACCCGACTAGCGGGAGGGCTTTATAAGTTCTTC. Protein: CASTRLAGGLYKFF.

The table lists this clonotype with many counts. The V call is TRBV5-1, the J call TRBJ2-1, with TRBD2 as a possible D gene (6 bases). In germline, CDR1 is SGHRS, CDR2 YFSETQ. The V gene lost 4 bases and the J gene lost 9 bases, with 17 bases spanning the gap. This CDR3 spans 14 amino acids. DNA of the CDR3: TGCGCCAGCAGCCCCGAGCGGGTGTCTAGTGAGCAGTTCTTC. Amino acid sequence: CASSPERVSSEQFF.

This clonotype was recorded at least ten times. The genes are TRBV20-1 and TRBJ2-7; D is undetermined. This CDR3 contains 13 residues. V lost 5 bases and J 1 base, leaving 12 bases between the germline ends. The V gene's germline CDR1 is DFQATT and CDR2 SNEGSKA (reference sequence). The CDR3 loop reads CSASNDLSYEQYF. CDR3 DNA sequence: TGCAGTGCTTCCAATGACTTATCCTACGAGCAGTACTTC.

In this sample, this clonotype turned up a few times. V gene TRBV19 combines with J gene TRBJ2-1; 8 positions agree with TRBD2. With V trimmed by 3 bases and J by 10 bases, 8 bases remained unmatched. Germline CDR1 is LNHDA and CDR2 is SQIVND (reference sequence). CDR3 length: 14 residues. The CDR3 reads CASSMGREVREQFF. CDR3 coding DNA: TGTGCCAGTAGTATGGGGCGGGAGGTAAGAGAGCAGTTCTTC.

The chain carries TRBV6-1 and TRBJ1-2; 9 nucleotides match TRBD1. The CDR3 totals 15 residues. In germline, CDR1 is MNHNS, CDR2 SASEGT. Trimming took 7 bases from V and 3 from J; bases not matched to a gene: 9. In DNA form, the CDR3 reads TGTGCCAGCATTAATACAGGGGGCGTTTACTATGGCTACACCTTC. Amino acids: CASINTGGVYYGYTF.

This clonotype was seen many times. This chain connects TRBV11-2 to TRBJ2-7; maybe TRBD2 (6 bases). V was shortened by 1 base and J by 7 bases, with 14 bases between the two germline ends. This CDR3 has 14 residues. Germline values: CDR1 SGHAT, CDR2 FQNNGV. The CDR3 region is CASSLGSLGREQYF. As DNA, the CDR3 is TGTGCCAGCAGCTTAGGTAGCCTGGGGAGGGAGCAGTACTTC.

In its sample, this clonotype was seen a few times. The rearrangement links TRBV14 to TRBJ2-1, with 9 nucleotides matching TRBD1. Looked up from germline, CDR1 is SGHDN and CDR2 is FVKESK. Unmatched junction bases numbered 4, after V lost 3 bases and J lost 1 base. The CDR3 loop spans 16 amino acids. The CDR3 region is CASSQTGGTSYNEQFF. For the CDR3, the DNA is TGTGCCAGCAGCCAGACAGGGGGTACTTCCTACAATGAGCAGTTCTTC.

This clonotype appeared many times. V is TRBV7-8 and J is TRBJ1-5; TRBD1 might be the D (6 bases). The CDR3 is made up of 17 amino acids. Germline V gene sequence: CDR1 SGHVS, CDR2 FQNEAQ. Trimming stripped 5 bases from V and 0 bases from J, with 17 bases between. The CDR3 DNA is TGTGCCAGCAGCAAAACAGGGATCGGCTATAGCAATCAGCCCCAGCATTTT. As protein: CASSKTGIGYSNQPQHF.

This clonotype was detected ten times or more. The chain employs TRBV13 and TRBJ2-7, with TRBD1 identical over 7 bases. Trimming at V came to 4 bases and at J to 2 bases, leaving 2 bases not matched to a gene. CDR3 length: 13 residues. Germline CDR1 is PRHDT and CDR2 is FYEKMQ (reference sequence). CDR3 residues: CASSSDRAYEQYF. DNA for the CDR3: TGTGCCAGCAGCTCAGACAGGGCCTACGAGCAGTACTTC.

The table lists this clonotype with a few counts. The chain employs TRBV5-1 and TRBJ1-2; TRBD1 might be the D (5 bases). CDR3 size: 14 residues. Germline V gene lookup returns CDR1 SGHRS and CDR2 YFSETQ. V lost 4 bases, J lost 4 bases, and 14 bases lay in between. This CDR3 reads CASSPGGTFYGYTF. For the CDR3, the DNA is TGCGCCAGCAGCCCGGGGGGGACTTTCTATGGCTACACCTTC.

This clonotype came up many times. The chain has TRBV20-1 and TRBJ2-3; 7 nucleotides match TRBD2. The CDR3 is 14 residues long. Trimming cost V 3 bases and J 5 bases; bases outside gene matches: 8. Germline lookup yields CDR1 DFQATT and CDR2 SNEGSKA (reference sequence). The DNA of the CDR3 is TGCAGTGCTAGTAACGCGGGAGCGGTAGATACGCAGTATTTT. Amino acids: CSASNAGAVDTQYF.

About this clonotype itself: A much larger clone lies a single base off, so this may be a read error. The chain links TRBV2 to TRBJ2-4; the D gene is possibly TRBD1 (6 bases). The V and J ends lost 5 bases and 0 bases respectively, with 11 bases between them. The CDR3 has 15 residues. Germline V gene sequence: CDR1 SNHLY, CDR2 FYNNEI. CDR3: CASSLLDRAKNIQYF. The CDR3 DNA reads TGTGCCAGCAGTCTCCTGGACAGAGCCAAAAACATTCAGTACTTC.

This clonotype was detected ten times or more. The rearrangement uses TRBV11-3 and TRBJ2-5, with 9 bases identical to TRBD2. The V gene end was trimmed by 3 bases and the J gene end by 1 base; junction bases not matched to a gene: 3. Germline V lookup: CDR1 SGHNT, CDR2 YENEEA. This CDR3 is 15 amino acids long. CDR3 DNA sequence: TGTGCCAGCAGCTTGGCTAGCGGGATCCAAGAGACCCAGTACTTC. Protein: CASSLASGIQETQYF.

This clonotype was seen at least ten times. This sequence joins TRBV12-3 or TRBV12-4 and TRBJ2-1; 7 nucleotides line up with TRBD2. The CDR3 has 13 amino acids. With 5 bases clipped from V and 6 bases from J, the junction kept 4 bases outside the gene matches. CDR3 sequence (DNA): TGTGCCAGCAGTAATCAGCGGGGCAATGAGCAGTTCTTC. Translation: CASSNQRGNEQFF.

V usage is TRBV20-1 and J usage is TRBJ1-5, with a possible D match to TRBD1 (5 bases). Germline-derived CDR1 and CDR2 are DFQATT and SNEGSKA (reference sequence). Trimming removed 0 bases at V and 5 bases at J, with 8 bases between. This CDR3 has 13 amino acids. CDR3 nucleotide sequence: TGCAGTGCTAGAGAAGGAGGGGATCAGCCCCAGCATTTT. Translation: CSAREGGDQPQHF.

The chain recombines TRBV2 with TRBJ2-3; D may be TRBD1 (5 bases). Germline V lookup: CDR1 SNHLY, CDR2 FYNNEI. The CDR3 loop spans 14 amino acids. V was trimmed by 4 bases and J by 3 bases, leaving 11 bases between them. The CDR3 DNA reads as TGTGCCAGCAGTGTAGTACAGGTTACAGATACGCAGTATTTT. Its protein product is CASSVVQVTDTQYF.

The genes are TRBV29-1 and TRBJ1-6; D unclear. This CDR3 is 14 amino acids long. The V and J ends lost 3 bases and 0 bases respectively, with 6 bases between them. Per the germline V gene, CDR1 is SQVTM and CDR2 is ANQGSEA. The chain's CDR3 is CSVEGSSYNSPLHF. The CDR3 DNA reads TGCAGCGTTGAGGGGAGCTCCTATAATTCACCCCTCCACTTT.

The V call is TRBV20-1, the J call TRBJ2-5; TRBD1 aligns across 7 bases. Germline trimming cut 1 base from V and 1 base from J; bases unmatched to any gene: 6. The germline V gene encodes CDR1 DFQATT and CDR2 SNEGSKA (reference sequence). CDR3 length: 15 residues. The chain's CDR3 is CSARVARDSQETQYF. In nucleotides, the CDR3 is TGCAGTGCTAGAGTTGCCCGGGACAGCCAAGAGACCCAGTACTTC.